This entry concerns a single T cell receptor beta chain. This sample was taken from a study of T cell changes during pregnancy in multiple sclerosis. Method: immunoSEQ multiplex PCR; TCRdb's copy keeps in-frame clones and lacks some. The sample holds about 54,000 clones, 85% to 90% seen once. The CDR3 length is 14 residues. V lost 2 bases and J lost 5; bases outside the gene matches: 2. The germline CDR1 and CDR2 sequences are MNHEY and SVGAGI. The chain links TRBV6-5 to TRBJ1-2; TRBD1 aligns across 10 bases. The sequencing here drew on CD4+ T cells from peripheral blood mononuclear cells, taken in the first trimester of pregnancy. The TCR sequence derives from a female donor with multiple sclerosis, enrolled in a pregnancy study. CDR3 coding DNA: TGTGCCAGCAGTTACGGACAGGGGGGGTATGGCTACACCTTC. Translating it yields CASSYGQGGYGYTF.